A selection of T cell receptor beta chains follows, all from one sample in a study of cytomegalovirus exposure and HLA in healthy donors. The table came from immunoSEQ multiplex PCR; TCRdb's copy has only in-frame clones and leaves some out. The table lists about 160,000 clones, 75% to 90% of them singletons, with 2% to 2.5% in the top ten. Input material: PBMCs. These TCRs come from a woman between 18 and 29 years old in good health and CMV-seronegative. The CDR3 runs from the conserved cysteine through the conserved F or W. D genes are given only for firm matches. Not every row has a clone size; where given, it reads once, few, many or a size class.

len: 17
d_gene: .
v_gene: TRBV4-2
abundance: .
j_gene: TRBJ2-7
CDR3nt: TGTGCCAGCAGCCAAGATCTGGAGCGGCCTCTGGCCTACGAGCAGTACTTC
CDR3aa: CASSQDLERPLAYEQYF

len: 16
d_gene: TRBD1
v_gene: TRBV27
abundance: .
j_gene: TRBJ1-1
CDR3nt: TGTGCCAGCAGTCTAACCCGGACAGGGGGGGTGACTGAAGCTTTCTTT
CDR3aa: CASSLTRTGGVTEAFF

len: 14
d_gene: .
v_gene: TRBV4-1
abundance: .
j_gene: TRBJ1-1
CDR3nt: TGCGCCAGCAGCCAAAATTTAGGGCAGGGTGAAGCTTTCTTT
CDR3aa: CASSQNLGQGEAFF

len: 13
d_gene: .
v_gene: TRBV7-9
abundance: .
j_gene: TRBJ1-5
CDR3nt: TGTGCCAGCAGTCAGTATAGCAATCAGCCCCAGCATTTT
CDR3aa: CASSQYSNQPQHF

len: 14
d_gene: TRBD2
v_gene: TRBV5-1
abundance: once
j_gene: TRBJ2-7
CDR3nt: TGCGCCAGCAGCTCCGGACTAGCGGGAGGCGAGCAGTACTTC
CDR3aa: CASSSGLAGGEQYF

len: 13
d_gene: .
v_gene: TRBV30
abundance: .
j_gene: TRBJ2-7
CDR3nt: TGTGCCCTCATTACCGGGGGTTTCTACGAGCAGTACTTC
CDR3aa: CALITGGFYEQYF

len: 18
d_gene: TRBD1
v_gene: TRBV11-2
abundance: .
j_gene: TRBJ2-6
CDR3nt: TGTGCCAGCAGCTCGAGCGACAGGGCCACCCTCGGGGCCAACGTCCTGACTTTC
CDR3aa: CASSSSDRATLGANVLTF

len: 15
d_gene: TRBD2
v_gene: TRBV5-1
abundance: once
j_gene: TRBJ2-5
CDR3nt: TGCGCCAGCAGCTTACCTCTAGCGGGCCAAGAGACCCAGTACTTC
CDR3aa: CASSLPLAGQETQYF

len: 14
d_gene: .
v_gene: TRBV6-1
abundance: .
j_gene: TRBJ2-3
CDR3nt: TGTGCCAGCAGTGACCGTTTCGAGGCAGATACGCAGTATTTT
CDR3aa: CASSDRFEADTQYF

len: 12
d_gene: .
v_gene: TRBV7-2
abundance: .
j_gene: TRBJ1-2
CDR3nt: TGTGCCAGCAGCACGTACCAGGGGGGCTACACCTTC
CDR3aa: CASSTYQGGYTF

len: 14
d_gene: TRBD1
v_gene: TRBV6-6
abundance: .
j_gene: TRBJ2-7
CDR3nt: TGTGCCTCCCTTACGGGACAGGGGGGATACGAGCAGTACTTC
CDR3aa: CASLTGQGGYEQYF

len: 14
d_gene: .
v_gene: TRBV10-3
abundance: .
j_gene: TRBJ1-4
CDR3nt: TGTGCCATCAGGGCCTCGTCGGGAAATGAAAAACTGTTTTTT
CDR3aa: CAIRASSGNEKLFF

len: 15
d_gene: TRBD1
v_gene: TRBV5-5
abundance: .
j_gene: TRBJ2-7
CDR3nt: TGTGCCAGCAGCTTCCGACAGGGGGGACTCTACGAGCAGTACTTC
CDR3aa: CASSFRQGGLYEQYF

len: 17
d_gene: TRBD2
v_gene: TRBV4-3
abundance: .
j_gene: TRBJ2-2
CDR3nt: TGCGCCAGCAGCCAAGACCGAGCGGGAGGGCCGGTCGGGGAGCTGTTTTTT
CDR3aa: CASSQDRAGGPVGELFF

len: 15
d_gene: TRBD1
v_gene: TRBV2
abundance: .
j_gene: TRBJ1-6
CDR3nt: TGTGCCAGCAGTTCCGGGACAGCTGGAAATTCACCCCTCCACTTT
CDR3aa: CASSSGTAGNSPLHF

len: 14
d_gene: TRBD1
v_gene: TRBV30
abundance: few
j_gene: TRBJ1-2
CDR3nt: TGTGCCTGGAGAGAAACAGGGGGCGACTATGGCTACACCTTC
CDR3aa: CAWRETGGDYGYTF

len: 15
d_gene: TRBD1
v_gene: TRBV7-2
abundance: .
j_gene: TRBJ2-3
CDR3nt: TGTGCCAGCAGCCCGACAGGGGTCGGCACAGATACGCAGTATTTT
CDR3aa: CASSPTGVGTDTQYF

len: 12
d_gene: .
v_gene: TRBV4-1
abundance: .
j_gene: TRBJ1-1
CDR3nt: TGCGCCAGCAGTATGACTGGCACTGAAGCTTTCTTT
CDR3aa: CASSMTGTEAFF

len: 14
d_gene: TRBD1
v_gene: TRBV19
abundance: once
j_gene: TRBJ1-1
CDR3nt: TGTGCCAGTAGTGACAGGGATCTGAACACTGAAGCTTTCTTT
CDR3aa: CASSDRDLNTEAFF

len: 15
d_gene: TRBD2
v_gene: TRBV27
abundance: .
j_gene: TRBJ2-7
CDR3nt: TGTGCCAGCAGTTGGGGACTAGGGATTTCCTACGAGCAGTACTTC
CDR3aa: CASSWGLGISYEQYF

len: 14
d_gene: TRBD1
v_gene: TRBV6-5
abundance: .
j_gene: TRBJ1-2
CDR3nt: TGTGCCAGCAGTTACTCGACAGGGGCGTATGGCTACACCTTC
CDR3aa: CASSYSTGAYGYTF

len: 14
d_gene: .
v_gene: TRBV5-5
abundance: .
j_gene: TRBJ1-1
CDR3nt: TGTGCCAGCAGCTTGTTAGATGGGCGGGCAGGCCTAATCTTT
CDR3aa: CASSLLDGRAGLIF

len: 16
d_gene: .
v_gene: TRBV19
abundance: .
j_gene: TRBJ2-4
CDR3nt: TGTGCCAGTACCGCCTCGGACACCTTAGCCAAAAACATTCAGTACTTC
CDR3aa: CASTASDTLAKNIQYF

len: 14
d_gene: TRBD2
v_gene: TRBV5-1
abundance: .
j_gene: TRBJ2-5
CDR3nt: TGCGCCAGCAGCTTTAGCGGGGCGCAAGAGACCCAGTACTTC
CDR3aa: CASSFSGAQETQYF

len: 14
d_gene: .
v_gene: TRBV5-1
abundance: .
j_gene: TRBJ2-3
CDR3nt: TGCGCCAGCAGCTTGGGACAGACTTCAGATACGCAGTATTTT
CDR3aa: CASSLGQTSDTQYF

len: 15
d_gene: .
v_gene: TRBV2
abundance: .
j_gene: TRBJ1-6
CDR3nt: TGTGCCAGCAACAATCGCGGAGACAGGAATTCACCCCTCCACTTT
CDR3aa: CASNNRGDRNSPLHF

len: 14
d_gene: .
v_gene: TRBV4-3
abundance: .
j_gene: TRBJ2-4
CDR3nt: TGCGCCAGCAGCCAAGAGGAACAGGGAAACATTCAGTACTTC
CDR3aa: CASSQEEQGNIQYF

len: 17
d_gene: .
v_gene: TRBV7-2
abundance: .
j_gene: TRBJ2-3
CDR3nt: TGTGCCAGCAGCTTAGCCCAAGGGCGGGGATCCACAGATACGCAGTATTTT
CDR3aa: CASSLAQGRGSTDTQYF

len: 16
d_gene: TRBD1
v_gene: TRBV27
abundance: .
j_gene: TRBJ2-1
CDR3nt: TGTGCCAGCAGTTTATACAGGGGGGCGAACTACAATGAGCAGTTCTTC
CDR3aa: CASSLYRGANYNEQFF

len: 17
d_gene: TRBD1
v_gene: TRBV11-2
abundance: .
j_gene: TRBJ2-2
CDR3nt: TGTGCCAGCAGCTCCTCAAGGGACAGGGGGCTCCCCGGGGAGCTGTTTTTT
CDR3aa: CASSSSRDRGLPGELFF

len: 13
d_gene: .
v_gene: TRBV11-3
abundance: .
j_gene: TRBJ2-7
CDR3nt: TGTGCCAGCAGCCCCCGACACGGCTACGAGCAGTACTTC
CDR3aa: CASSPRHGYEQYF

len: 19
d_gene: TRBD2
v_gene: TRBV11-2
abundance: .
j_gene: TRBJ2-3
CDR3nt: TGTGCCAGCAGTTACGGGGTGCGACTAGCGGGGATGTATACAGATACGCAGTATTTT
CDR3aa: CASSYGVRLAGMYTDTQYF

len: 14
d_gene: TRBD1
v_gene: TRBV19
abundance: few
j_gene: TRBJ1-2
CDR3nt: TGTGCCAGTAGTCCGGGACAGGGAAGCTATGGCTACACCTTC
CDR3aa: CASSPGQGSYGYTF

len: 16
d_gene: .
v_gene: TRBV21-1
abundance: .
j_gene: TRBJ1-1
CDR3nt: TGTGCCAGCAGCAAACAAGGACAGCCCATGAACACTGAAGCTTTCTTT
CDR3aa: CASSKQGQPMNTEAFF

len: 14
d_gene: .
v_gene: TRBV5-1
abundance: .
j_gene: TRBJ1-1
CDR3nt: TGCGCCAGCAGCTTGGACAGCATGAACACTGAAGCTTTCTTT
CDR3aa: CASSLDSMNTEAFF

len: 11
d_gene: .
v_gene: TRBV29-1
abundance: few
j_gene: TRBJ1-2
CDR3nt: TGCAGCGTTAACATTAACTATGGCTACACCTTC
CDR3aa: CSVNINYGYTF

len: 13
d_gene: .
v_gene: TRBV6-5
abundance: .
j_gene: TRBJ1-2
CDR3nt: TGTGCCAGTTCCGACACCAACCTCTATGGCTACACCTTC
CDR3aa: CASSDTNLYGYTF

len: 16
d_gene: .
v_gene: TRBV19
abundance: .
j_gene: TRBJ1-2
CDR3nt: TGTGCCAGTAGTATTTGGGCGGCAGGGTCTCAGTATGGCTACACCTTC
CDR3aa: CASSIWAAGSQYGYTF

len: 13
d_gene: .
v_gene: TRBV7-9
abundance: .
j_gene: TRBJ1-5
CDR3nt: TGTGCCAGCAGCCGGGGAGTCAATCAGCCCCAGCATTTT
CDR3aa: CASSRGVNQPQHF

len: 17
d_gene: TRBD1
v_gene: TRBV4-2
abundance: .
j_gene: TRBJ1-2
CDR3nt: TGTGCCAGCAGCCAAGATACGGGACAGTTCCTAAACTATGGCTACACCTTC
CDR3aa: CASSQDTGQFLNYGYTF

len: 14
d_gene: .
v_gene: TRBV27
abundance: .
j_gene: TRBJ2-7
CDR3nt: TGTGCCAGCAGTTTGGACGACAGACACTACGAGCAGTACTTC
CDR3aa: CASSLDDRHYEQYF

len: 14
d_gene: .
v_gene: TRBV18
abundance: .
j_gene: TRBJ2-7
CDR3nt: TGTGCCGGGCGACCGGACAGTTTGCCCTACGAGCAGTACTTC
CDR3aa: CAGRPDSLPYEQYF

len: 14
d_gene: TRBD1
v_gene: TRBV11-2
abundance: .
j_gene: TRBJ1-4
CDR3nt: TGTGCCAGCAGCTTACCGGGACAGGGAGGGAAACTGTTTTTT
CDR3aa: CASSLPGQGGKLFF

len: 15
d_gene: TRBD1
v_gene: TRBV2
abundance: .
j_gene: TRBJ1-5
CDR3nt: TGTGCCAGCAGGGAAGAGGGGACAGGGAATCAGCCCCAGCATTTT
CDR3aa: CASREEGTGNQPQHF

len: 14
d_gene: .
v_gene: TRBV9
abundance: .
j_gene: TRBJ1-2
CDR3nt: TGTGCCAGCAGCGTAGAGGTACAGGGTCATGGCTACACCTTC
CDR3aa: CASSVEVQGHGYTF